This entry features one T cell receptor (beta chain) sequence. The entry originates in a study of T cell changes during pregnancy in multiple sclerosis. Using immunoSEQ multiplex PCR, the repertoire was profiled, and TCRdb retains in-frame clones only, with some absent. The sample lists around 66,000 clones, roughly 89% occurring once. Germline lookup yields CDR1 KGHSH and CDR2 LQKENI. Trimming stripped 4 bases from V and 8 bases from J, with 21 bases between. This CDR3 contains 16 residues. This chain links TRBV18 with TRBJ2-1, with D possibly being TRBD2 (5 bases). This sample comprised peripheral blood, obtained after pregnancy. This clonotype originated in a female donor in good health, enrolled as a control in a pregnancy study. The CDR3 DNA reads as TGTGCCAGCTCACGGAGCGGCGATTTAGTTGGGGATGAGCAGTTCTTC. Amino acids: CASSRSGDLVGDEQFF. Looking up the rest from reference TRBV18 and TRBJ2-1 gives the full variable domain: NAGVMQNPRHLVRRRGQEARLRCSPMKGHSHVYWYRQLPEEGLKFMVYLQKENIIDESGMPKERFSAEFPKEGPSILRIQQVVRGDSAAYFCASSRSGDLVGDEQFFGPGTRLTVL.